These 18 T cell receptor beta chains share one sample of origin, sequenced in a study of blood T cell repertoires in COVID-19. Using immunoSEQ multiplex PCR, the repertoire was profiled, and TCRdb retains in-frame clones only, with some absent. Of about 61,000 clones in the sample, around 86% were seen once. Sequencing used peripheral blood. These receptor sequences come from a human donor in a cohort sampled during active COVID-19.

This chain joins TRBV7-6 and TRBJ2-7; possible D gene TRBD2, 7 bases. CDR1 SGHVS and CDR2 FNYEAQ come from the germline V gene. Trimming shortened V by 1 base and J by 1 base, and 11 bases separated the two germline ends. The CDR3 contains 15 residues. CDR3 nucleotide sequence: TGTGCCAGCAGCTTAGGAGGGGGAGGGTCCTACGAGCAGTACTTC. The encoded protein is CASSLGGGGSYEQYF. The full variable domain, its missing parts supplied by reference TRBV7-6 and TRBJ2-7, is GAGVSQSPRYKVTKRGQDVALRCDPISGHVSLYWYRQALGQGPEFLTYFNYEAQQDKSGLPNDRFSAERPEGSISTLTIQRTEQRDSAMYRCASSLGGGGSYEQYFGPGTRLTVT.

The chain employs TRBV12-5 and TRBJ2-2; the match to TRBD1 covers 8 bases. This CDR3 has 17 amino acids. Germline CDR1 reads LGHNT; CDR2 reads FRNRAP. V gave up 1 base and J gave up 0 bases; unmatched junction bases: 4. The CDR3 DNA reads TGTGCTAGTGGTTTGGCGGACAGGGCAGCGAACACCGGGGAGCTGTTTTTT. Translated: CASGLADRAANTGELFF. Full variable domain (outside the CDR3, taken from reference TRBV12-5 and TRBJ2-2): DARVTQTPRHKVTEMGQEVTMRCQPILGHNTVFWYRQTMMQGLELLAYFRNRAPLDDSGMPKDRFSAEMPDATLATLKIQPSEPRDSAVYFCASGLADRAANTGELFFGEGSRLTVL.

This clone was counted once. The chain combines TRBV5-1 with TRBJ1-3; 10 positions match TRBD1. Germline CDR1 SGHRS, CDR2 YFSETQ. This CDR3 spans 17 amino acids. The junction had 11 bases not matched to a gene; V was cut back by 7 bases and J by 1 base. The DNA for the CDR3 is TGCGCCAGCGCCCGTGGGGGACAGGGGCTTTCTGGAAACACCATATATTTT. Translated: CASARGGQGLSGNTIYF.

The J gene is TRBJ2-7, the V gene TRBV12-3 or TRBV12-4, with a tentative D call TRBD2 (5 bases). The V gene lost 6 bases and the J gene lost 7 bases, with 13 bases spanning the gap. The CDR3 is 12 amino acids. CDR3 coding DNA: TGTGCCAGCAGCCTTATCCCGGGGGAGCAGTACTTC. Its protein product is CASSLIPGEQYF.

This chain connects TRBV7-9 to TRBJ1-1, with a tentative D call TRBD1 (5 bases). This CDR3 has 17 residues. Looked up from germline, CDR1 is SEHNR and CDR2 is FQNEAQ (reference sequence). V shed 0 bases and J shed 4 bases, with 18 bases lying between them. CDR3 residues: CASSLAEGGGPRTEAFF. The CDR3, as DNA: TGTGCCAGCAGCTTAGCGGAGGGTGGGGGACCCCGCACTGAAGCTTTCTTT.

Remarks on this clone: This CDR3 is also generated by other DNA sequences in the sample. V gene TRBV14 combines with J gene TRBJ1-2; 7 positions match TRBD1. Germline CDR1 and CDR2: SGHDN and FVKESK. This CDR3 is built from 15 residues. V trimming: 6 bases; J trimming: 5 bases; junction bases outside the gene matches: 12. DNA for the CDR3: TGTGCCAGCAGTCTCCGACAGGGTTGGAAATATGGCTACACCTTC. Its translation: CASSLRQGWKYGYTF.

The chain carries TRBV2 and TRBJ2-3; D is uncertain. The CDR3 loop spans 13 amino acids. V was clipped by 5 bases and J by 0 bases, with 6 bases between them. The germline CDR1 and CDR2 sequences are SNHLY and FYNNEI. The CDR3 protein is CASSYSSTDTQYF. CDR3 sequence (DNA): TGTGCCAGCAGTTACTCTAGCACAGATACGCAGTATTTT.

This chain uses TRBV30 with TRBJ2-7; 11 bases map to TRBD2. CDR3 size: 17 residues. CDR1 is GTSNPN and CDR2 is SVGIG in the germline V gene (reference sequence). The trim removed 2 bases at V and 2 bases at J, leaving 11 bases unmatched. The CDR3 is CAWSSALSGRAAYEQYF. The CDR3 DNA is TGTGCCTGGAGTTCAGCTCTTAGCGGGAGGGCTGCCTACGAGCAGTACTTC.

The CDR3 loop reads CASSPGVVSNQPQHF. CDR3 nucleotide sequence: TGTGCCAGCAGCCCAGGGGTGGTTAGCAATCAGCCCCAGCATTTT. The rearrangement links TRBV28 to TRBJ1-5, with TRBD1 as a possible D gene (6 bases). Per the germline V gene, CDR1 is MDHEN and CDR2 is SYDVKM. V shed 6 bases and J shed 0 bases, with 12 bases lying between them. This CDR3 spans 15 amino acids.

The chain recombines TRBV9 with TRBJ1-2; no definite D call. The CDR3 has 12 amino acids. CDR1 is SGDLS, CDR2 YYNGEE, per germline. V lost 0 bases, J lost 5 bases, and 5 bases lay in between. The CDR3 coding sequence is TGTGCCAGCAGCGTAGGAGGGTATGGCTACACCTTC. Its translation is CASSVGGYGYTF.

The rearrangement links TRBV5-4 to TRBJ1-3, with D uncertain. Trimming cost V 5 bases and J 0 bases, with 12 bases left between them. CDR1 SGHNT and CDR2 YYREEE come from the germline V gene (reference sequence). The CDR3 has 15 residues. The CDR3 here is CASRDGLTSGNTIYF. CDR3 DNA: TGTGCCAGCAGGGACGGACTGACCTCTGGAAACACCATATATTTT.

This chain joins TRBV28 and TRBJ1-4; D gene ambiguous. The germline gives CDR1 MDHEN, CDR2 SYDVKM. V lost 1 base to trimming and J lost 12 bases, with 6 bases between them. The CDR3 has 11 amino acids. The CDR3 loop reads CASSLFGQLFF. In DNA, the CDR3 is TGTGCCAGCAGTTTATTCGGTCAACTGTTTTTT.

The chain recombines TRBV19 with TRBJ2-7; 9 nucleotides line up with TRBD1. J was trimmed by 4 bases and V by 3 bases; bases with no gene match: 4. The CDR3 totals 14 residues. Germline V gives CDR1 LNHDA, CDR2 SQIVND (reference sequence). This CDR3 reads CASSIGTGRYEQYF. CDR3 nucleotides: TGTGCCAGTAGTATCGGGACAGGGAGGTACGAGCAGTACTTC.

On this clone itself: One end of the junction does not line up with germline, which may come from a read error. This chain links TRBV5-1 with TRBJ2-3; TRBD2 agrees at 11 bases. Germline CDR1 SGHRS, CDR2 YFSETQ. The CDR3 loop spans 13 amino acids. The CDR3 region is CASSRNYQGLADF. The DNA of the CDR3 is TGCGCCAGCAGCCGGAACTACCAGGGACTAGCGGATTTT.

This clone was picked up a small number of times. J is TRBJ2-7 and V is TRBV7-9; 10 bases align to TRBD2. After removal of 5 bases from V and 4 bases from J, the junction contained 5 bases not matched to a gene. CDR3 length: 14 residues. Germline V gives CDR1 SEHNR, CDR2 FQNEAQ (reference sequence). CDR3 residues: CASSDTSGMYEQYF. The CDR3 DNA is TGTGCCAGCAGCGATACTAGCGGGATGTACGAGCAGTACTTC.

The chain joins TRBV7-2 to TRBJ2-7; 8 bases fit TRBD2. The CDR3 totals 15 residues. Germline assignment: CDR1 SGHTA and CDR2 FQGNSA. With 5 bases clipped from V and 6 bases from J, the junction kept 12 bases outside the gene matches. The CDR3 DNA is TGTGCCAGCAGCCCCGCCCTGGGACTAGTGGGCGAGCAGTACTTC. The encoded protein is CASSPALGLVGEQYF.

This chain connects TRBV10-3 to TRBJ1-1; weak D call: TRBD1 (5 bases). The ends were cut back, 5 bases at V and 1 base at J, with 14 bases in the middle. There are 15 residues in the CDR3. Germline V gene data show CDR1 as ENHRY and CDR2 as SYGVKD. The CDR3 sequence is CAISPWGGENTEAFF. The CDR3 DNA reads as TGTGCCATCAGTCCCTGGGGGGGGGAGAACACTGAAGCTTTCTTT.

CDR3 residues: CALGQSNTGELFF. CDR3 sequence (DNA): TGTGCCTTAGGACAGTCGAACACCGGGGAGCTGTTTTTT. J is TRBJ2-2 and V is TRBV30; weak D call: TRBD1 (6 bases). Germline V gives CDR1 GTSNPN, CDR2 SVGIG (reference sequence). The length of the CDR3 is 13 residues. V was pared by 7 bases and J by 0 bases, with 9 bases between.